Sequencing of this T cell receptor (beta chain) was carried out in a study of early T cells in non-severe SARS-CoV-2 infection. Each CDR3 protein is one row after TCRdb ran MiXCR on the 5' RACE reads. Of about 64,000 distinct CDR3 sequences listed, roughly 12% are singletons. Germline V gene sequence: CDR1 SGHVS, CDR2 FNYEAQ. V was cut by 1 base and J by 8 bases, with 6 bases left in between. The CDR3 is 13 residues long. The source is an adult who was a healthcare worker with PCR-confirmed SARS-CoV-2 infection or an uninfected control (not recorded which). Sequencing was performed on whole blood, taken at baseline. V gene TRBV7-6 combines with J gene TRBJ1-6; D remains unclear. CDR3 sequence reads: CASSLGQDSPLHF. The CDR3 DNA reads as TGTGCCAGCAGCTTAGGCCAGGATTCACCCCTCCACTTT.